The 18 T cell receptor beta chains listed next were all sequenced from one sample in a study of control samples from healthy donors and cancer patients. Profiled with immunoSEQ multiplex PCR; TCRdb holds only in-frame clones, not every one. The sample has about 120,000 clones, roughly 92% seen once. The sample taken for sequencing was blood. Receptor source: a man aged 30 to 39 in good health.

The gene calls are TRBV12-3 or TRBV12-4 and TRBJ2-2; 9 bases are a match to TRBD1. This CDR3 is built from 13 residues. Trimming took 6 bases from V and 7 from J; bases not matched to a gene: 3. The CDR3, as DNA: TGTGCCAGCAGACAGGGGGCGGGCGGGGAGCTGTTTTTT. Translation gives CASRQGAGGELFF.

The V gene is TRBV5-1, the J gene TRBJ2-7, with D hard to call. The CDR3 has 12 amino acids. V was cut by 5 bases and J by 1 base, with 7 bases left in between. Germline V lookup: CDR1 SGHRS, CDR2 YFSETQ. The CDR3: CASRETSYEQYF. As DNA, the CDR3 is TGCGCCAGCAGAGAGACGTCCTACGAGCAGTACTTC.

The CDR3 region has the DNA TGTGCCAGCGCCCAACAGGGTATTCTAAAACAGTTCGCGAACACCGGGGAGCTGTTTTTT. Its translation is CASAQQGILKQFANTGELFF. V usage is TRBV28 and J usage is TRBJ2-2; D is perhaps TRBD1 (6 bases). Germline V gives CDR1 MDHEN, CDR2 SYDVKM. CDR3 length: 20 amino acids. Trimming stripped 8 bases from V and 0 bases from J, with 28 bases between.

The chain recombines TRBV10-1 with TRBJ2-2, with D uncertain. Trimming removed 3 bases from V and 4 bases from J, with 6 bases in between. Germline values: CDR1 WNHNN, CDR2 SYGVQD (reference sequence). This CDR3 spans 13 amino acids. In DNA, the CDR3 is TGCGCCAGCAGTGACGGCTTCACCGGGGAGCTGTTTTTT. It translates to CASSDGFTGELFF.

The chain has TRBV7-2 and TRBJ1-1; D might be TRBD1 (5 bases). CDR1 is SGHTA, CDR2 FQGNSA, per germline. The CDR3 runs 14 residues. The V end lost 0 bases, the J end lost 2 bases, and 7 bases lay between the germline ends. CDR3 residues: CASSLAGPNTEAFF. The CDR3 bases are TGTGCCAGCAGCTTAGCGGGGCCTAACACTGAAGCTTTCTTT.

The V call is TRBV12-3 or TRBV12-4, the J call TRBJ2-5; 7 nucleotides align to TRBD2. J was trimmed by 5 bases and V by 3 bases; bases with no gene match: 3. The CDR3 spans 13 residues. The chain's CDR3 is CASSFRLAETQYF. The CDR3 coding sequence is TGTGCCAGCAGTTTTAGACTAGCTGAGACCCAGTACTTC.

V is TRBV5-4 and J is TRBJ2-2, with D unclear. Germline CDR1 SGHNT, CDR2 YYREEE (reference sequence). This CDR3 is 12 amino acids long. The V end was cut by 4 bases, the J end by 8 bases, with 9 bases between. The DNA for the CDR3 is TGTGCCAGCAGCAGAATGGCGGGGGAGCTGTTTTTT. Protein product: CASSRMAGELFF.

This clone was detected once. The chain uses TRBV24-1 and TRBJ2-5; TRBD1 aligns across 8 bases. V gave up 5 bases and J gave up 5 bases; unmatched junction bases: 12. From germline, CDR1 is KGHDR and CDR2 SFDVKD. This CDR3 spans 16 amino acids. The CDR3 DNA reads TGTGCCACCAGTGTGGCAGGGACAGGAGGATTTGAGACCCAGTACTTC. Amino acid sequence: CATSVAGTGGFETQYF.

The CDR3 sequence is CASSQDAAGSSGNTIYF. CDR3 sequence (DNA): TGTGCCAGCAGCCAAGATGCTGCAGGGAGCTCTGGAAACACCATATATTTT. The chain couples TRBV4-2 to TRBJ1-3; D perhaps matches TRBD1 (5 bases). CDR1 is LGHNA and CDR2 is YNFKEQ in the germline V gene. The CDR3 runs 17 residues. V was cut by 0 bases and J by 0 bases, with 12 bases left in between.

The chain has TRBV6-4 and TRBJ2-1; the match to TRBD1 covers 7 bases. This CDR3 has 12 residues. V shed 3 bases, J shed 9 bases, and the junction held 2 bases outside the gene matches. Germline values: CDR1 MRHNA, CDR2 SNTAGT. CDR3 in amino acids: CASSESGGEQFF. The CDR3 DNA reads as TGTGCCAGCAGTGAATCAGGGGGTGAGCAGTTCTTC.

This chain joins TRBV5-8 and TRBJ1-5; D gene ambiguous. The V gene's germline CDR1 is SGHTS and CDR2 YDEGEE. V gave up 3 bases and J gave up 8 bases, with 12 bases separating them. The CDR3 sequence is 13 residues long. The CDR3 nucleotides are TGTGCCAGCAGCTCCGACCTCGTGGAGCCCCAGCATTTT. Its protein is CASSSDLVEPQHF.

The V gene is TRBV5-5, the J gene TRBJ1-3, with D maybe TRBD1 (5 bases). The germline gives CDR1 SGHKS, CDR2 YYEKEE (reference sequence). CDR3 size: 14 residues. The V gene lost 4 bases and the J gene lost 4 bases, with 12 bases spanning the gap. The chain's CDR3 is CASSAGTLGNTIYF. The CDR3 DNA follows: TGTGCCAGCAGCGCCGGGACTCTAGGAAACACCATATATTTT. Variable domain in full (rest from reference TRBV5-5 and TRBJ1-3): DAGVTQSPTHLIKTRGQQVTLRCSPISGHKSVSWYQQVLGQGPQFIFQYYEKEERGRGNFPDRFSARQFPNYSSELNVNALLLGDSALYLCASSAGTLGNTIYFGEGSWLTVV.

V usage is TRBV28 and J usage is TRBJ1-2, with D perhaps matching TRBD1 (6 bases). Trimming took off 3 bases at V and 2 bases at J, with 13 bases between the two ends. CDR1 is MDHEN and CDR2 is SYDVKM in the germline V gene. CDR3 length: 15 amino acids. In nucleotides, the CDR3 is TGTGCCAGCAGTTTCCTCGGGACACAGAACTATGGCTACACCTTC. Translating it yields CASSFLGTQNYGYTF.

The rearrangement joins TRBV28 to TRBJ2-5, with D maybe TRBD2 (6 bases). CDR3 length: 13 residues. CDR1 is MDHEN and CDR2 is SYDVKM in the germline V gene. Trimming left V 6 bases short and J 13 bases short, with 21 bases between. CDR3 protein: CASSSPGLRRWYF. In nucleotides, the CDR3 is TGTGCCAGCAGCTCACCGGGACTCCGACGTTGGTACTTC.

The chain carries TRBV6-4 and TRBJ2-6; D unclear. The CDR3 spans 14 residues. The germline gives CDR1 MRHNA, CDR2 SNTAGT. V lost 6 bases and J 2 bases, leaving 8 bases between the germline ends. In nucleotides, the CDR3 is TGTGCCAGCAGCCCTTCCCCTGGGGCCAACGTCCTGACTTTC. Its translation is CASSPSPGANVLTF.

The V gene is TRBV7-2, the J gene TRBJ2-1; D is ambiguous. The CDR3 runs 13 residues. Germline V gives CDR1 SGHTA, CDR2 FQGNSA. The ends were cut back, 1 base at V and 7 bases at J, with 8 bases in the middle. The chain's CDR3 is CASSLENRNEQFF. The CDR3 DNA is TGTGCCAGCAGCTTAGAAAACAGAAATGAGCAGTTCTTC.

The chain links TRBV9 to TRBJ2-7; D call uncertain. CDR1 is SGDLS, CDR2 YYNGEE, per germline. This CDR3 region has 14 residues. V was shortened by 0 bases and J by 3 bases, with 10 bases between the two germline ends. The CDR3 nucleotides read TGTGCCAGCAGCGTAGGGGGTACCGTCTACGAGCAGTACTTC. It encodes CASSVGGTVYEQYF.

The chain employs TRBV11-2 and TRBJ2-7; the match to TRBD1 covers 9 bases. Losses at the gene ends were 2 bases for V and 0 bases for J; bases not matched to a gene: 2. The CDR3 runs 15 residues. The germline gives CDR1 SGHAT, CDR2 FQNNGV. CDR3 sequence: CASSLRTGVSYEQYF. The DNA of the CDR3 is TGTGCCAGCAGCTTAAGGACAGGGGTCTCCTACGAGCAGTACTTC. Full variable domain (remainder filled in from reference TRBV11-2 and TRBJ2-7): EAGVAQSPRYKIIEKRQSVAFWCNPISGHATLYWYQQILGQGPKLLIQFQNNGVVDDSQLPKDRFSAERLKGVDSTLKIQPAKLEDSAVYLCASSLRTGVSYEQYFGPGTRLTVT.